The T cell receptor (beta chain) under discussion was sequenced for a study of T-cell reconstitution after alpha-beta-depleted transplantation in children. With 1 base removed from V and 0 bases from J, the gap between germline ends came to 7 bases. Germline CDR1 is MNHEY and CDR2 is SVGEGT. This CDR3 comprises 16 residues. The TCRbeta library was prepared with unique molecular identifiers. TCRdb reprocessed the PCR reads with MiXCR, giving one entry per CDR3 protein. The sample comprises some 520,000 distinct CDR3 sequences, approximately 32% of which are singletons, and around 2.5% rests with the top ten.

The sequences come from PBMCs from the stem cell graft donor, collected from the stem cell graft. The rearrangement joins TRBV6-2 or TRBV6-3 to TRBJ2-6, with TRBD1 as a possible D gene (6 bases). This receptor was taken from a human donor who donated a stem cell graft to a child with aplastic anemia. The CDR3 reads CASSYWGPSGANVLTF. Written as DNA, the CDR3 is TGTGCCAGCAGTTACTGGGGGCCCTCTGGGGCCAACGTCCTGACTTTC.